Presented here are 27 T cell receptor beta chains from one specimen sequenced in a study of cytomegalovirus exposure and HLA in healthy donors. Both 60 Vbeta primers and 13 Jbeta primers went into the PCR. Data came from immunoSEQ multiplex PCR; TCRdb stores just in-frame clones and leaves some out. Its table records 60,000 or so clones. The sample taken for sequencing was PBMCs. These receptors were taken from a woman in her late teens or twenties in good health and CMV-seronegative.

As DNA, the CDR3 is TGCGCCAGCAGCTTGCTTCCTTTAGCGGGCAGCACAGATACGCAGTATTTT. Translating it yields CASSLLPLAGSTDTQYF. The chain recombines TRBV5-1 with TRBJ2-3; 7 nucleotides line up with TRBD2. Germline V gene data show CDR1 as SGHRS and CDR2 as YFSETQ. The CDR3 has 17 residues. V shed 1 base, J shed 0 bases, and the junction held 8 bases outside the gene matches.

V usage is TRBV29-1 and J usage is TRBJ1-2, with D unclear. Germline CDR1 and CDR2: SQVTM and ANQGSEA. Trimming removed 0 bases from V and 5 bases from J, with 13 bases in between. The CDR3 spans 14 residues. CDR3 in DNA: TGCAGCGTTGAAGATCAAGCGGTGTTGTATGGCTACACCTTC. It specifies CSVEDQAVLYGYTF.

V usage is TRBV29-1 and J usage is TRBJ2-1; TRBD2 matches 11 bases. CDR3 length: 14 residues. V was pared by 3 bases and J by 4 bases, with 2 bases of the junction left unmatched. CDR1 is SQVTM and CDR2 is ANQGSEA in the germline V gene. CDR3 sequence: CSVEGLAVYNEQFF. The CDR3, as DNA: TGCAGCGTTGAGGGACTAGCGGTTTACAATGAGCAGTTCTTC.

This chain connects TRBV5-1 to TRBJ2-5; 11 positions match TRBD2. Germline lookup yields CDR1 SGHRS and CDR2 YFSETQ. This CDR3 spans 16 amino acids. The ends lost 0 bases at V and 2 bases at J; junction bases unmatched: 3. The CDR3: CASSLALAGGQETQYF. The CDR3 DNA sequence: TGCGCCAGCAGCTTGGCCCTAGCGGGGGGACAAGAGACCCAGTACTTC.

For the CDR3, the DNA is TGTGCCATCGGTTCAGGTTCGCGTAATTCACCCCTCCACTTT. This translates into CAIGSGSRNSPLHF. This chain joins TRBV10-3 and TRBJ1-6; D is undetermined. Trimming took 8 bases from V and 6 from J, leaving 14 bases between them. CDR1 is ENHRY, CDR2 SYGVKD, per germline. This CDR3 has 14 amino acids.

The chain joins TRBV19 to TRBJ1-6; 8 bases fit TRBD1. CDR3 length: 20 amino acids. V shed 5 bases, J shed 2 bases, and the junction held 17 bases outside the gene matches. Germline V gene lookup returns CDR1 LNHDA and CDR2 SQIVND (reference sequence). CDR3 amino acids: CASSFHLQGDPVPYNSPLHF. DNA for the CDR3: TGTGCCAGTAGTTTCCACCTACAGGGGGACCCCGTCCCCTATAATTCACCCCTCCACTTT.

The rearrangement joins TRBV11-3 to TRBJ1-1; 8 bases map to TRBD1. This CDR3 is 15 amino acids long. V lost 5 bases, J lost 3 bases, and 8 bases stayed unmatched. Germline assignment: CDR1 SGHNT and CDR2 YENEEA. CDR3 residues: CASSPRGQVDTEAFF. CDR3 sequence (DNA): TGTGCCAGCAGCCCACGGGGACAGGTGGACACTGAAGCTTTCTTT.

V is TRBV7-9 and J is TRBJ2-7; 11 bases are shared with TRBD2. The V gene end was trimmed by 4 bases and the J gene end by 4 bases; junction bases not matched to a gene: 6. The CDR3 runs 15 residues. Germline-derived CDR1 and CDR2 are SEHNR and FQNEAQ (reference sequence). In DNA form, the CDR3 reads TGTGCCAGCAGCTCGGGACTAGCGGACTTTTACGAGCAGTACTTC. Translating gives CASSSGLADFYEQYF.

Here the CDR3 reads CASSWLDAYVEDALYF. The CDR3 nucleotides read TGTGCCAGCAGCTGGCTGGACGCGTACGTGGAGGACGCGTTGTACTTC. The rearrangement uses TRBV7-8 and TRBJ2-7; tentative D call: TRBD2 (5 bases). The CDR3 extends over 16 amino acids. Germline values: CDR1 SGHVS, CDR2 FQNEAQ. Trimming left V 4 bases short and J 12 bases short, with 28 bases between.

The rearrangement joins TRBV19 to TRBJ1-2, with D possibly TRBD1 on 6 matching bases. The germline V gene encodes CDR1 LNHDA and CDR2 SQIVND (reference sequence). V was pared by 6 bases and J by 1 base, with 12 bases between. The CDR3 is 14 residues long. The CDR3 spells CASRRQDFNYGYTF. As DNA, the CDR3 is TGTGCCAGTAGGCGACAGGACTTTAACTATGGCTACACCTTC.

The rearrangement joins TRBV5-1 to TRBJ2-1; perhaps TRBD2 as D (6 bases). The length of the CDR3 is 12 residues. Germline lookup yields CDR1 SGHRS and CDR2 YFSETQ. The germline V and J ends were trimmed by 1 base and 12 bases, with 11 bases remaining between them. CDR3 in DNA: TGCGCCAGCAGCTTGTTGGGGGGAGGGCAGTTCTTC. Protein sequence: CASSLLGGGQFF.

The gene calls are TRBV5-1 and TRBJ1-1; 7 bases line up with TRBD1. J lost 0 bases, V lost 3 bases, and 2 bases had no gene match. CDR1 and CDR2 from the germline V gene are SGHRS and YFSETQ. This CDR3 contains 14 residues. CDR3 DNA sequence: TGCGCCAGCAGCTGGGGACAGATGAACACTGAAGCTTTCTTT. As protein: CASSWGQMNTEAFF.

The chain recombines TRBV5-4 with TRBJ2-1; 7 nucleotides agree with TRBD2. The CDR3 totals 15 residues. Trimming took 7 bases from V and 1 from J; bases not matched to a gene: 8. Germline loops: CDR1 SGHNT, CDR2 YYREEE (reference sequence). Here the CDR3 DNA reads TGTGCCAGCGGAAATAGCGGGCCTTCCTACAATGAGCAGTTCTTC. Protein product: CASGNSGPSYNEQFF. Full variable domain (remainder filled in from reference TRBV5-4 and TRBJ2-1): ETGVTQSPTHLIKTRGQQVTLRCSSQSGHNTVSWYQQALGQGPQFIFQYYREEENGRGNFPPRFSGLQFPNYSSELNVNALELDDSALYLCASGNSGPSYNEQFFGPGTRLTVL.

The chain carries TRBV4-2 and TRBJ2-7; no definite D call. The length of the CDR3 is 15 residues. The germline V gene has CDR1 LGHNA and CDR2 YNFKEQ. Trimming took off 0 bases at V and 2 bases at J, with 11 bases between the two ends. CDR3 sequence reads: CASSQEVLYAYEQYF. The CDR3 DNA reads TGTGCCAGCAGCCAAGAAGTACTTTACGCCTACGAGCAGTACTTC.

This sequence joins TRBV6-4 and TRBJ1-2; 9 bases match TRBD1. V gave up 6 bases and J gave up 6 bases; unmatched junction bases: 11. The CDR3 is made up of 15 amino acids. Germline V gives CDR1 MRHNA, CDR2 SNTAGT. The CDR3 loop is CASRRTGAGGHGYTF. The CDR3 coding sequence is TGTGCCAGCAGGAGGACAGGGGCGGGCGGTCATGGCTACACCTTC.

The CDR3 coding sequence is TGCGCCAGCAGCGGACGGGGAGCCTCTTCCTACGAGCAGTACTTC. The encoded protein is CASSGRGASSYEQYF. The V and J genes are TRBV5-1 and TRBJ2-7, with D perhaps TRBD2 (5 bases). In germline, CDR1 is SGHRS, CDR2 YFSETQ. The V gene lost 4 bases and the J gene lost 1 base, with 15 bases spanning the gap. The CDR3 covers 15 residues.

The rearrangement links TRBV5-4 to TRBJ2-7; D may be TRBD2 (5 bases). Germline CDR1 and CDR2: SGHNT and YYREEE (reference sequence). This CDR3 is 12 amino acids long. Trimming took off 2 bases at V and 2 bases at J, with 5 bases between the two ends. CDR3 region: CASSFGTYEQYF. CDR3 DNA sequence: TGTGCCAGCAGCTTCGGGACCTACGAGCAGTACTTC.

The V gene is TRBV5-1, the J gene TRBJ2-7, with 10 bases identical to TRBD1. CDR3 length: 15 amino acids. Trimming cost V 2 bases and J 5 bases; bases outside gene matches: 7. Germline V gene lookup returns CDR1 SGHRS and CDR2 YFSETQ. This chain's CDR3 is CASSLFRDRGDEQYF. The CDR3 DNA reads TGCGCCAGCAGCTTATTCCGGGACAGGGGAGACGAGCAGTACTTC. Using reference TRBV5-1 and TRBJ2-7 for the parts outside the CDR3, the full variable domain is KAGVTQTPRYLIKTRGQQVTLSCSPISGHRSVSWYQQTPGQGLQFLFEYFSETQRNKGNFPGRFSGRQFSNSRSEMNVSTLELGDSALYLCASSLFRDRGDEQYFGPGTRLTVT.

The V gene is TRBV6-5, the J gene TRBJ2-5; TRBD1 aligns across 9 bases. This CDR3 has 15 residues. V dropped 6 bases and J dropped 6; count of bases not matched to a gene: 11. CDR1 and CDR2 (germline): MNHEY, SVGAGI. DNA of the CDR3: TGTGCCAGCAGCCGCCGAACGGGACAGGGTCAGACCCAGTACTTC. This gives the protein CASSRRTGQGQTQYF.

The chain joins TRBV4-1 to TRBJ2-4; possible D gene TRBD2, 6 bases. Trimming took off 8 bases at V and 0 bases at J, with 20 bases between the two ends. The length of the CDR3 is 17 residues. Germline lookup yields CDR1 MGHRA and CDR2 YSYEKL. The CDR3 sequence is CASRPAGMGVAKNIQYF. The CDR3 DNA reads as TGCGCCAGCCGTCCAGCGGGTATGGGTGTAGCCAAAAACATTCAGTACTTC.

J is TRBJ2-2 and V is TRBV30; 7 nucleotides agree with TRBD2. Germline V gene sequence: CDR1 GTSNPN, CDR2 SVGIG (reference sequence). V was pared by 1 base and J by 7 bases, with 6 bases of the junction left unmatched. The CDR3 contains 14 residues. The CDR3 region is CAWSGGEGNGELFF. In nucleotides, the CDR3 is TGTGCCTGGAGTGGGGGGGAGGGTAACGGGGAGCTGTTTTTT.

The chain couples TRBV14 to TRBJ2-1, with TRBD2 identical over 11 bases. The CDR3 spans 19 residues. With V trimmed by 0 bases and J by 4 bases, 11 bases remained unmatched. Germline V lookup: CDR1 SGHDN, CDR2 FVKESK. CDR3 protein: CASSQDLAGGGGFYNEQFF. The CDR3 region has the DNA TGTGCCAGCAGCCAAGATCTAGCGGGGGGAGGGGGGTTTTACAATGAGCAGTTCTTC.

The V and J genes are TRBV5-1 and TRBJ2-1; no definite D call. CDR1 SGHRS and CDR2 YFSETQ come from the germline V gene. Trimming took 0 bases from V and 2 from J, leaving 9 bases between them. The CDR3 has 15 amino acids. The CDR3 protein is CASSLESPAYNEQFF. CDR3 nucleotides: TGCGCCAGCAGCTTGGAATCTCCAGCCTACAATGAGCAGTTCTTC.

CDR3: CASSSAGLPYEQYF. In DNA form, the CDR3 reads TGCGCCAGCAGTAGTGCGGGACTCCCCTACGAGCAGTACTTC. This rearrangement joins TRBV5-1 to TRBJ2-7; D is possibly TRBD2 (6 bases). Germline CDR1 and CDR2: SGHRS and YFSETQ. V lost 5 bases and J lost 2, with 14 bases in between. CDR3 length: 14 amino acids.

J is TRBJ1-2 and V is TRBV5-1, with a weak D call TRBD1 (5 bases). This CDR3 spans 14 amino acids. Germline CDR1 reads SGHRS; CDR2 reads YFSETQ. V was pared by 2 bases and J by 3 bases, with 11 bases between. This CDR3 reads CASSFGGYDYGYTF. The CDR3, as DNA: TGCGCCAGCAGCTTCGGGGGTTACGACTATGGCTACACCTTC.

The genes are TRBV6-5 and TRBJ1-5, with 7 bases fitting TRBD1. Per germline, CDR1 MNHEY and CDR2 SVGAGI. V lost 6 bases to trimming and J lost 5 bases; unmatched junction nucleotides: 4. This CDR3 spans 13 amino acids. The CDR3 sequence is CASRQGVHQPQHF. The CDR3 DNA sequence: TGTGCCAGCAGGCAGGGGGTTCATCAGCCCCAGCATTTT.

V gene TRBV18 combines with J gene TRBJ1-1; 9 bases align to TRBD1. CDR1 and CDR2 (germline): KGHSH, LQKENI. This CDR3 is 16 amino acids long. The V and J ends lost 4 bases and 4 bases, in that order; junction bases with no gene match: 10. In nucleotides, the CDR3 is TGTGCCAGCTCACGCGGGACAGGGAATTTGATCACTGAAGCTTTCTTT. Translation gives CASSRGTGNLITEAFF.